These 2 T cell receptor beta chains were sequenced from one sample in a study of cytomegalovirus exposure and HLA in healthy donors (dated by TCRdb to the late 2010s). Libraries were made using the immunoSEQ multiplex PCR assay. For the multiplex PCR, a mixture combining 60 forward primers for TCR Vbeta segments and 13 reverse primers for TCR Jbeta segments was used. Drawn from immuneACCESS, this table holds only the in-frame rearrangements with V and J called that TCRdb kept. Clones are partly lost; checked studies trace under half to an unresolved V gene and leave the rest unexplained. A total of about 180,000 clones appear in this sample, 77% of them only once. Approximately 3.7% of the sample lies in the top ten. Sequencing was done on a sample of PBMCs. These receptors were obtained from a woman in her sixties in good health and CMV-seropositive.

The V call is TRBV6-6, the J call TRBJ2-7; no firm D call. The CDR3 is 13 amino acids. Trimming removed 2 bases from V and 0 bases from J, with 5 bases in between. CDR1 and CDR2 from the germline V gene are MNHNY and SVGAGI (reference sequence). Written as DNA, the CDR3 is TGTGCCAGCAGTTACCCTCCCTCCTACGAGCAGTACTTC. Its translation is CASSYPPSYEQYF.

The chain carries TRBV4-1 and TRBJ1-3; D not certain. Germline lookup yields CDR1 MGHRA and CDR2 YSYEKL. The CDR3 runs 16 residues. V was clipped by 3 bases and J by 4 bases, with 16 bases between them. CDR3 DNA: TGCGCCAGCAGCCAGTGGTTGCGAGCGGGGGGAAACACCATATATTTT. Residues: CASSQWLRAGGNTIYF.